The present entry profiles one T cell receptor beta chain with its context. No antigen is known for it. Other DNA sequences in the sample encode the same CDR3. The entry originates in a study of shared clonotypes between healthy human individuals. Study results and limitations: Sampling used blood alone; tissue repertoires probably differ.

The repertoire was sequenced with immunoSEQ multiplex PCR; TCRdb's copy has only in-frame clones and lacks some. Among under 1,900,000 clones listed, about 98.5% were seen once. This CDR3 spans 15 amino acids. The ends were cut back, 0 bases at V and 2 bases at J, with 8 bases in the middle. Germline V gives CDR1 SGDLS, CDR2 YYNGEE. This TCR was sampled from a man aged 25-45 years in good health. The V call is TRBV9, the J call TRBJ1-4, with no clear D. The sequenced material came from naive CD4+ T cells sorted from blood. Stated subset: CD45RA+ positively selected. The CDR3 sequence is CASSVGEGTNEKLFF. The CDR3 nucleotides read TGTGCCAGCAGCGTAGGGGAAGGGACTAATGAAAAACTGTTTTTT.